This T cell receptor (beta chain) was sequenced for a study of blood T cell repertoires in COVID-19. Study background: Donors in the United States, Italy and Spain gave samples during acute or convalescent COVID-19. T cells, B-cell-depleted T cells, or PBMCs supplied cDNA or gDNA.

There are 13 residues in the CDR3. V was shortened by 4 bases and J by 9 bases, with 13 bases between the two germline ends. CDR1 is SGHDN and CDR2 is FVKESK in the germline V gene. Authors' processing steps: By means of reference gene primer amplification, nucleated cell counts were estimated. Generated by immunoSEQ multiplex PCR, the TCRdb table keeps only in-frame clones and is missing some. That table gives V, J and clone size, and the DNA gave D and trimming. Altogether 130,000 to 150,000 clones are present, roughly 84% being singletons, with the ten largest covering about 9.4%. This receptor was obtained from a man aged 55-75 years with active or convalescent COVID-19. The gene calls are TRBV14 and TRBJ2-1, with TRBD1 as a possible D gene (5 bases). The material sequenced was peripheral blood. CDR3 amino acids: CASSLVRVSEQFF. CDR3 DNA sequence: TGTGCCAGCAGCCTTGTCAGGGTGAGTGAGCAGTTCTTC.